This T cell receptor beta chain was sequenced in a study of shared clonotypes between healthy human individuals. Assay: immunoSEQ multiplex PCR; the TCRdb copy retains only in-frame clones and omits some. The data hold over a million clones, with approximately 98% observed a single time. CDR1 SGHDT and CDR2 YYEEEE come from the germline V gene. CDR3 length equals 16 residues. The trim removed 3 bases at V and 6 bases at J, leaving 13 bases unmatched. The specimen was naive CD4+ T cells sorted from blood. Subset reported: CD45RA+ positively selected. This receptor was obtained from a man aged 30-40 years in good health. This chain links TRBV5-6 with TRBJ2-3; 7 nucleotides match TRBD1. This chain's CDR3 is CASSWGQTPLMDTQYF. In nucleotides, the CDR3 is TGTGCCAGCAGCTGGGGACAGACTCCCTTAATGGATACGCAGTATTTT.